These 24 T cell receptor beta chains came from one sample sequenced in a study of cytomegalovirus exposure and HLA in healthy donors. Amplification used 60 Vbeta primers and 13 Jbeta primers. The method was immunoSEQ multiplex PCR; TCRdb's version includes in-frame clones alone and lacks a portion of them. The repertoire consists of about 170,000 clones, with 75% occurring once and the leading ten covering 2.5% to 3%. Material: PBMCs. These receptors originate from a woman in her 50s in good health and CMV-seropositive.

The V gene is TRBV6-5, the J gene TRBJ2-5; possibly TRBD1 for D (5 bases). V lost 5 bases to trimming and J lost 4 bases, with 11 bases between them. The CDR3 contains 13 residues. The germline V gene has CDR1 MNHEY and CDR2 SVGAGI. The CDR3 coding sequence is TGTGCCAGCAGTGCCCGAAGGGGAGAGACCCAGTACTTC. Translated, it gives CASSARRGETQYF.

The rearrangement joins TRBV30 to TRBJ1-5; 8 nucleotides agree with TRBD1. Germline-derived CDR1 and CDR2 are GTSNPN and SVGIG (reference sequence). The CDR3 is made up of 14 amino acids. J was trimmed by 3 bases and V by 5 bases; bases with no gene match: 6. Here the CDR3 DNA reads TGTGCCTGGGGTAGACAGGGGATCAATCAGCCCCAGCATTTT. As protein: CAWGRQGINQPQHF.

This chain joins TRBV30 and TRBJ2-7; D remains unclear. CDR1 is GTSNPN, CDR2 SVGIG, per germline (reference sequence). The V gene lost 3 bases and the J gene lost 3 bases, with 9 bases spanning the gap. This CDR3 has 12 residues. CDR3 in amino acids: CAWSAEIYEQYF. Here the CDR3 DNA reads TGTGCCTGGAGCGCGGAGATCTACGAGCAGTACTTC.

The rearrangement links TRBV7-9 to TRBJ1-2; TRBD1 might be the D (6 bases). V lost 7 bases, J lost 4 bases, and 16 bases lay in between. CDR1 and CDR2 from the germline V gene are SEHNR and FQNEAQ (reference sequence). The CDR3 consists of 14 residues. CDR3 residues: CASTGGPSGYGYTF. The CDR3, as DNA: TGTGCCAGCACCGGGGGGCCCTCCGGCTATGGCTACACCTTC.

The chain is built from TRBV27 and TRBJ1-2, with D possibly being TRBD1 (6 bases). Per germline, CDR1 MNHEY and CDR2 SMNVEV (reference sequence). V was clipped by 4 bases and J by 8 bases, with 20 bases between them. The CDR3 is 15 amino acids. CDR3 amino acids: CASSWGLSHTGGYTF. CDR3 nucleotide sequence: TGTGCCAGCAGTTGGGGGCTATCGCACACTGGCGGCTACACCTTC.

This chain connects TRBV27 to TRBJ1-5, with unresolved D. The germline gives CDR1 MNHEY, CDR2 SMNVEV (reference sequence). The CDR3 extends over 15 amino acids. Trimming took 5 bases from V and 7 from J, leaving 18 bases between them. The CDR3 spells CASSLSGDWEQPQHF. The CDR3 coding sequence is TGTGCCAGCAGTCTCTCCGGGGATTGGGAACAGCCCCAGCATTTT.

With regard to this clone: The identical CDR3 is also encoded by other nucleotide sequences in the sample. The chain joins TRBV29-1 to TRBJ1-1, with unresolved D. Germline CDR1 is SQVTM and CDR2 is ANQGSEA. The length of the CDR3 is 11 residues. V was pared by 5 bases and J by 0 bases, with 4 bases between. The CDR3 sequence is CSVTVNTEAFF. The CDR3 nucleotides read TGCAGCGTTACAGTGAACACTGAAGCTTTCTTT. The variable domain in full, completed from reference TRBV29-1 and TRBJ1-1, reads SAVISQKPSRDICQRGTSLTIQCQVDSQVTMMFWYRQQPGQSLTLIATANQGSEATYESGFVIDKFPISRPNLTFSTLTVSNMSPEDSSIYLCSVTVNTEAFFGQGTRLTVV.

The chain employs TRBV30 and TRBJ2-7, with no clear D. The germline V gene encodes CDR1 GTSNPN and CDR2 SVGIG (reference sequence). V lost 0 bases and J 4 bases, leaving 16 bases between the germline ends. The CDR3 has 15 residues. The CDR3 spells CAWSVKDNRQYEQYF. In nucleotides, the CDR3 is TGTGCCTGGAGTGTAAAAGATAACCGTCAGTACGAGCAGTACTTC.

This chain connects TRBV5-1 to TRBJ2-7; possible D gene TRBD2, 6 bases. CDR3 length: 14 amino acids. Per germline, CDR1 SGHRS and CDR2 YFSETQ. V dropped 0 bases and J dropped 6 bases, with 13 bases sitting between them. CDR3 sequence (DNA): TGCGCCAGCAGCTTGGCCGGGGGAAATGGCGAGCAGTACTTC. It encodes CASSLAGGNGEQYF.

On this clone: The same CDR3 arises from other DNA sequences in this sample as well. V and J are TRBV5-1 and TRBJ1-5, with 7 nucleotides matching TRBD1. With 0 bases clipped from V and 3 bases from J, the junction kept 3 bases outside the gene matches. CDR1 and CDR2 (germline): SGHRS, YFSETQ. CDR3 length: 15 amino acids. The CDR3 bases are TGCGCCAGCAGCTTGGAAGGGGGCTCCAATCAGCCCCAGCATTTT. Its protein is CASSLEGGSNQPQHF.

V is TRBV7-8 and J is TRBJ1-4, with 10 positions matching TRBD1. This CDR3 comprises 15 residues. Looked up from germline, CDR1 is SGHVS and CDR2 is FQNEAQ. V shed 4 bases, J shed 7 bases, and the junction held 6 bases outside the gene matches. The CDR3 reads CASSSTGTGVEKLFF. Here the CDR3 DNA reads TGTGCCAGCAGCTCTACCGGGACAGGGGTTGAAAAACTGTTTTTT.

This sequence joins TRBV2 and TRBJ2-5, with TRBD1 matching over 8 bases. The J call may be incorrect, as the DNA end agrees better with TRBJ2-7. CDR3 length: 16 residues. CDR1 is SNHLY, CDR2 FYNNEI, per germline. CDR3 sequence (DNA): TGTGCCAGCAGTGAAAAAGGTACAGGGGGACCCTACGAGCAGTACTTC. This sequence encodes CASSEKGTGGPYEQYF.

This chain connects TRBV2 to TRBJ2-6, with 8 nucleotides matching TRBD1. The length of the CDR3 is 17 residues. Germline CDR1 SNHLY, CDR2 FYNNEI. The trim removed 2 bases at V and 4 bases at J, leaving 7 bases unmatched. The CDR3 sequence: CASSERSRGPGANVLTF. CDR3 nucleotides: TGTGCCAGCAGTGAACGGTCCAGGGGGCCCGGGGCCAACGTCCTGACTTTC.

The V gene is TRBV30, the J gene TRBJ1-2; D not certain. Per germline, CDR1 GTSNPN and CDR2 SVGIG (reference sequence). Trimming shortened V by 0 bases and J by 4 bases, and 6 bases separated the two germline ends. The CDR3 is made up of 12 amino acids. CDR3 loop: CAWSVTGYGYTF. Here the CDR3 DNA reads TGTGCCTGGAGTGTAACCGGCTATGGCTACACCTTC.

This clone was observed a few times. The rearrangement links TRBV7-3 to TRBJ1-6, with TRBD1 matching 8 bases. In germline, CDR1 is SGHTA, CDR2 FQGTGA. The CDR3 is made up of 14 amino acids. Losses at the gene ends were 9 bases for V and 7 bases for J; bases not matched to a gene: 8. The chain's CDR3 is CASRLGTGNSPLHF. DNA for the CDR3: TGTGCCAGTAGATTAGGGACAGGAAATTCACCCCTCCACTTT.

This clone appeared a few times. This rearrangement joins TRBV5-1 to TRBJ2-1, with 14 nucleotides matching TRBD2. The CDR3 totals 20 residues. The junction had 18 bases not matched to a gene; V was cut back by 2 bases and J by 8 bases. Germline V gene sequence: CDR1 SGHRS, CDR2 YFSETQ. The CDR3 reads CASSLRLAGGSTPLAYEQFF. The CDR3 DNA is TGCGCCAGCAGCTTAAGACTAGCGGGGGGGTCCACACCGTTAGCATATGAGCAGTTCTTC.

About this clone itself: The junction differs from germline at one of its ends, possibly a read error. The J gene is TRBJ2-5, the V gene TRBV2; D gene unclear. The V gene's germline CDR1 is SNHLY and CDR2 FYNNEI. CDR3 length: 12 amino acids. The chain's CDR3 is CASSAQQGTQYF. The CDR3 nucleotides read TGTGCCAGCAGTGCACAGCAAGGGACCCAGTACTTC.

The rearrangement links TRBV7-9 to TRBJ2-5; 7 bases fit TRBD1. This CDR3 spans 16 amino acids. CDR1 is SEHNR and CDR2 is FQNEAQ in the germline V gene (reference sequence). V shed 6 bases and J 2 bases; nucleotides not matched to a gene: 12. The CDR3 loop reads CASRTLSWDRQETQYF. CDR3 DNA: TGTGCCAGCAGGACCCTAAGTTGGGACAGACAAGAGACCCAGTACTTC.

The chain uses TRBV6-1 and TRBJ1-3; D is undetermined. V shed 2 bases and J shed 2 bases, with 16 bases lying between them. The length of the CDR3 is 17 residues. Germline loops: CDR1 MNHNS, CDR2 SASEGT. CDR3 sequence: CASSEPTRVGTGNTIYF. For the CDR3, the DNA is TGTGCCAGCAGTGAACCAACGAGGGTAGGCACTGGAAACACCATATATTTT.

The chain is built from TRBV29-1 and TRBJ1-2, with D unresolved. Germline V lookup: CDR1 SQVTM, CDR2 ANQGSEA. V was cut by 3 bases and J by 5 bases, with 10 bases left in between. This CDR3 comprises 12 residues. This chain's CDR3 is CSVERSLYGYTF. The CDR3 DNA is TGCAGCGTTGAGAGAAGTCTATATGGCTACACCTTC. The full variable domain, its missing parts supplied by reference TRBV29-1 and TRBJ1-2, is SAVISQKPSRDICQRGTSLTIQCQVDSQVTMMFWYRQQPGQSLTLIATANQGSEATYESGFVIDKFPISRPNLTFSTLTVSNMSPEDSSIYLCSVERSLYGYTFGSGTRLTVV.

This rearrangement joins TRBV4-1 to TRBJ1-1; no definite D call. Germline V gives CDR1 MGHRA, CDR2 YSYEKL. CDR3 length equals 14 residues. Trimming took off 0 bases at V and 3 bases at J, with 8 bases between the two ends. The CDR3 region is CASSQEPRYTEAFF. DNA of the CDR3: TGCGCCAGCAGCCAAGAGCCTCGGTACACTGAAGCTTTCTTT.

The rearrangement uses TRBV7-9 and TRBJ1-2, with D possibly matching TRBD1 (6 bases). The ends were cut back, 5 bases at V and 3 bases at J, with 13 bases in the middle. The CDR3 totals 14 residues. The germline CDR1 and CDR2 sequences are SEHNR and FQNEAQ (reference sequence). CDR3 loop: CASSGVDSYYGYTF. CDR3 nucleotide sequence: TGTGCCAGCAGCGGGGTGGACAGCTACTATGGCTACACCTTC.

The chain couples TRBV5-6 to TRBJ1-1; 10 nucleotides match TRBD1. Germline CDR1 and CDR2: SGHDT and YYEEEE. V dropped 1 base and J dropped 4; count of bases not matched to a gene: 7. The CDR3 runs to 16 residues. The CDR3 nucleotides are TGTGCCAGCAGCTTGTCCGGACAGGGGGGTTTCACTGAAGCTTTCTTT. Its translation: CASSLSGQGGFTEAFF.

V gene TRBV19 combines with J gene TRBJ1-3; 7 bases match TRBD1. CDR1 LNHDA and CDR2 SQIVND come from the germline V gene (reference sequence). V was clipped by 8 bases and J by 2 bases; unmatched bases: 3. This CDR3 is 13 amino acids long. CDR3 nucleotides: TGTGCCAGTGGACAGGCGGCTGGAAACACCATATATTTT. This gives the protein CASGQAAGNTIYF.